This passage covers 2 T cell receptor beta chains from one sample sequenced in a study of patients and donors after allogeneic stem cell transplantation. TCRdb called the RT-PCR reads again in MiXCR, with one record for every CDR3 protein. The sample comprises some 880,000 distinct CDR3 sequences, about a sixth of which are singletons, and around 6% rests with the top ten. Sequencing was done on a sample of blood, either unsorted or a sorted T cell fraction (not recorded which). Receptors were obtained from a human donor who was either an allogeneic HSCT recipient or a stem cell or donor lymphocyte infusion donor (not recorded which). It is not recorded whose cells these are; they may come from a transplant donor.

This clonotype was counted between two and nine times. This chain joins TRBV7-2 and TRBJ1-5; no clear D gene. Trimming cost V 4 bases and J 11 bases, with 15 bases left between them. The CDR3 totals 13 residues. Germline CDR1 reads SGHTA; CDR2 reads FQGNSA. CDR3 amino acids: CASSSPKVMTQHF. CDR3 bases: TGTGCCAGCAGCTCACCCAAAGTCATGACCCAGCATTTT.

The chain couples TRBV6-1 to TRBJ2-6, with no clear D. The V and J ends lost 5 bases and 2 bases respectively, with 10 bases between them. The CDR3 has 15 amino acids. Germline V gives CDR1 MNHNS, CDR2 SASEGT. The CDR3, as DNA: TGTGCCAGCAGTAAGGGTTCCGCTGGGGCCAACGTCCTGACTTTC. Its translation is CASSKGSAGANVLTF.